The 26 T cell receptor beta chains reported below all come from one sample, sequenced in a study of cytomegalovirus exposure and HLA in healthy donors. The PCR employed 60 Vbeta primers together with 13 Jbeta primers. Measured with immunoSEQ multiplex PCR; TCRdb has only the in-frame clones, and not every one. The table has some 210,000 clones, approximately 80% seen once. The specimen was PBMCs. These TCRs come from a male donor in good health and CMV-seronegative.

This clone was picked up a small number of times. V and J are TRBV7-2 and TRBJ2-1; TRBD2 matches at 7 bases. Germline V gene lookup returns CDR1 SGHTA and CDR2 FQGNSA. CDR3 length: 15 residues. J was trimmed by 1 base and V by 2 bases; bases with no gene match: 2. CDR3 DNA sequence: TGTGCCAGCAGCTTAAGGCGGGAGTCCTACAATGAGCAGTTCTTC. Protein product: CASSLRRESYNEQFF.

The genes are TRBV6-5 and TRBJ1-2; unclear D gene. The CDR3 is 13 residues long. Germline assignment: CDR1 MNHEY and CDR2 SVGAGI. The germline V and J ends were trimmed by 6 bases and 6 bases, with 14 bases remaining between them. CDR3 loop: CASRRAPGNGYTF. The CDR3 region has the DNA TGTGCCAGCAGGCGGGCGCCTGGCAATGGCTACACCTTC.

The CDR3 nucleotides are TGTGCCACCAGCAGAGTGGGGACTAACTACGAGCAGTACTTC. This codes for CATSRVGTNYEQYF. The chain has TRBV15 and TRBJ2-7; 7 nucleotides match TRBD2. V was pared by 1 base and J by 3 bases, with 3 bases of the junction left unmatched. The CDR3 extends over 14 amino acids. Looked up from germline, CDR1 is LNHNV and CDR2 is YYDKDF (reference sequence).

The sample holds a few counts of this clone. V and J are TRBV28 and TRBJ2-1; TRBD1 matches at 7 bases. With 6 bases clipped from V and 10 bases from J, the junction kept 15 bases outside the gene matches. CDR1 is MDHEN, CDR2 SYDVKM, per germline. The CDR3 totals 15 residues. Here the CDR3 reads CASSPTGSNSWEQFF. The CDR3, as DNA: TGTGCCAGCAGCCCGACAGGGTCAAATAGCTGGGAGCAGTTCTTC.

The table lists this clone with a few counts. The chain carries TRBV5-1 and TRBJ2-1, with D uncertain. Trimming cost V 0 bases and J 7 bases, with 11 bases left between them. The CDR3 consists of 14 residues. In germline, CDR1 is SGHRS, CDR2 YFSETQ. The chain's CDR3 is CASSLGSLENEQFF. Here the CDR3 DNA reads TGCGCCAGCAGCTTGGGTAGTCTGGAGAATGAGCAGTTCTTC.

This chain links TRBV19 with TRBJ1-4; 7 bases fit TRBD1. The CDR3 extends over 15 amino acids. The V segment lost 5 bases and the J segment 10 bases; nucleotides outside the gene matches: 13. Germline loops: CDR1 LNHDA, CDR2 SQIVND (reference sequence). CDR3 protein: CASSPDLQGITKLFF. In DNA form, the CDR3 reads TGTGCCAGTAGTCCGGACCTACAGGGGATTACAAAACTGTTTTTT.

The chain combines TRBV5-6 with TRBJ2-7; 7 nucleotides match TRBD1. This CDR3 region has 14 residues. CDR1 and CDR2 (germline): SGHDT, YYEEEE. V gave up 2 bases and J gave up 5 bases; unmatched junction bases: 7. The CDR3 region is CASSLGQDPNEQYF. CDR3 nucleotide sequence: TGTGCCAGCAGCTTAGGACAGGACCCCAACGAGCAGTACTTC.

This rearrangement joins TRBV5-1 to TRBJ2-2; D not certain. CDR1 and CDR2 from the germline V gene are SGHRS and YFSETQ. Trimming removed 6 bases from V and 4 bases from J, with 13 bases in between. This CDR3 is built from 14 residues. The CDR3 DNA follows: TGCGCCAGCAAATATATCCGGAGCACCGGGGAGCTGTTTTTT. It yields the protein CASKYIRSTGELFF.

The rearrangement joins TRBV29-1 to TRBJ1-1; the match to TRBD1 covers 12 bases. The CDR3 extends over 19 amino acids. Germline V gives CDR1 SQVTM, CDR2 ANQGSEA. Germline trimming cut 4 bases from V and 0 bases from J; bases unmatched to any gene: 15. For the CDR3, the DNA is TGCAGCGTTGCTAGGGGGGTGGGGACAGGGGGCAAGTTGAACACTGAAGCTTTCTTT. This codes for CSVARGVGTGGKLNTEAFF.

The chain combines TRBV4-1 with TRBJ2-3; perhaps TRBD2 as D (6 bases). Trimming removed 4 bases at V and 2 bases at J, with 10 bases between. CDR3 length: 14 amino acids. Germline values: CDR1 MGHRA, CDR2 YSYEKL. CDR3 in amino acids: CASSRDFYTDTQYF. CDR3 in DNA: TGCGCCAGCAGCCGGGACTTCTACACAGATACGCAGTATTTT.

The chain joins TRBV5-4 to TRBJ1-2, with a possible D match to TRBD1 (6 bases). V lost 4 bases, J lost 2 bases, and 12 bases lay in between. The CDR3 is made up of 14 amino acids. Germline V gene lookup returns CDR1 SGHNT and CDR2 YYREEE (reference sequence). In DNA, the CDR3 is TGTGCCAGCAGCCGTACAGGGTTCAACTATGGCTACACCTTC. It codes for CASSRTGFNYGYTF.

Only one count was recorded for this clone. CDR3 region: CASSLGGTNEQFF. Written as DNA, the CDR3 is TGTGCCAGCAGCTTAGGCGGGACGAATGAGCAGTTCTTC. V gene TRBV7-2 combines with J gene TRBJ2-1; D is possibly TRBD2 (6 bases). The V end lost 1 base, the J end lost 7 bases, and 8 bases lay between the germline ends. CDR3 size: 13 residues. Germline-derived CDR1 and CDR2 are SGHTA and FQGNSA.

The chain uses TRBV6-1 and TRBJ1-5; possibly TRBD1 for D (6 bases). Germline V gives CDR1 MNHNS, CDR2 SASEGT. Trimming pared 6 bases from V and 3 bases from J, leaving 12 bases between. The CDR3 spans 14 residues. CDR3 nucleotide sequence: TGTGCCAGCAGCCCGGGACAACTCAATCAGCCCCAGCATTTT. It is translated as CASSPGQLNQPQHF.

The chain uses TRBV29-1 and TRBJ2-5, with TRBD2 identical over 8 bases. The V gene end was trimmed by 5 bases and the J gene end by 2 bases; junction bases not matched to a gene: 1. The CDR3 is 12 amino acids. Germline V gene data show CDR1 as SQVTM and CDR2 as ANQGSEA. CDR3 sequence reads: CSVIAGQETQYF. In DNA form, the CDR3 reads TGCAGCGTTATAGCGGGACAAGAGACCCAGTACTTC.

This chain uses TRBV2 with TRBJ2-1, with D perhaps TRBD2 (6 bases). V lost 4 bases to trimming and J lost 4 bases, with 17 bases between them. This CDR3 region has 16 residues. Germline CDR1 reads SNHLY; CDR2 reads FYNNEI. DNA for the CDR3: TGTGCCAGCAGTGTTGAGGGTACCCGGGGGTACAATGAGCAGTTCTTC. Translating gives CASSVEGTRGYNEQFF.

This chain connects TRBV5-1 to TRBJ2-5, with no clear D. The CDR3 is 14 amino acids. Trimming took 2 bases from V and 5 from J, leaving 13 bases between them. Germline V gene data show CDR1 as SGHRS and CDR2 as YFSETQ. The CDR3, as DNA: TGCGCCAGCAGCTTATCTGGGCTATGGGAGACCCAGTACTTC. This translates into CASSLSGLWETQYF.

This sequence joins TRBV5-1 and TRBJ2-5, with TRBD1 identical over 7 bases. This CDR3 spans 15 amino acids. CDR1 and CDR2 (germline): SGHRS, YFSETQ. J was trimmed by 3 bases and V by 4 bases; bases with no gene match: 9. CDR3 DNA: TGCGCCAGCAGCCCAGGACAGGCCGAGGAAGAGACCCAGTACTTC. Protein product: CASSPGQAEEETQYF. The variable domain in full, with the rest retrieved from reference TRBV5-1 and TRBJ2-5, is KAGVTQTPRYLIKTRGQQVTLSCSPISGHRSVSWYQQTPGQGLQFLFEYFSETQRNKGNFPGRFSGRQFSNSRSEMNVSTLELGDSALYLCASSPGQAEEETQYFGPGTRLLVL.

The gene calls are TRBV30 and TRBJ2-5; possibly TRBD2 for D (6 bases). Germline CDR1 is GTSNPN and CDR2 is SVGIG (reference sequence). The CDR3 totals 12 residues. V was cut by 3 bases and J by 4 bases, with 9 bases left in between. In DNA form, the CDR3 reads TGTGCCTGGAGGGGTAGCGGAGAGACCCAGTACTTC. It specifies CAWRGSGETQYF.

The CDR3 protein is CASSLAGGLTKNIQYF. In DNA form, the CDR3 reads TGCGCCAGCAGCTTGGCGGGAGGGTTGACCAAAAACATTCAGTACTTC. V and J are TRBV5-1 and TRBJ2-4; 8 bases match TRBD2. The CDR3 covers 16 residues. Germline trimming cut 0 bases from V and 2 bases from J; bases unmatched to any gene: 4. Per the germline V gene, CDR1 is SGHRS and CDR2 is YFSETQ.

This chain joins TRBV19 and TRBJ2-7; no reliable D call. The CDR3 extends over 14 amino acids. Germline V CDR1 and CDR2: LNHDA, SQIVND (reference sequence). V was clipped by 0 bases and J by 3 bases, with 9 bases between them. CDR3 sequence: CASSIDFASYEQYF. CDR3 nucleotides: TGTGCCAGTAGTATAGACTTCGCCAGCTACGAGCAGTACTTC.

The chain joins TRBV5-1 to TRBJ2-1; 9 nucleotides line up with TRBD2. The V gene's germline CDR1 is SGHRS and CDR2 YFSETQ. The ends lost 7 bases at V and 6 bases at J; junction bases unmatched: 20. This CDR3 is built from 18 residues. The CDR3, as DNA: TGCGCCAGCCAGATGACTTGGGCTAGCGGGATCGAGGGCAATGAGCAGTTCTTC. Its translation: CASQMTWASGIEGNEQFF.

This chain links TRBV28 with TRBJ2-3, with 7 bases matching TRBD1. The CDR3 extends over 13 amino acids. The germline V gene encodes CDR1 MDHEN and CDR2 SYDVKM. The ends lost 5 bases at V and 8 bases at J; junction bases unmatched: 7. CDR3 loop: CASSDRVGFTQYF. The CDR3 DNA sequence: TGTGCCAGCAGTGACAGGGTAGGCTTTACGCAGTATTTT.

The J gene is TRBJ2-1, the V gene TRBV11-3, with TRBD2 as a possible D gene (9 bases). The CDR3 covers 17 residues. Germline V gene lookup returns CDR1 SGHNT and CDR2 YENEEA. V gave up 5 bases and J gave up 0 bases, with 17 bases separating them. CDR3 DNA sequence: TGTGCCAGCAGCCCAGGGGGCGGGAGGGCCTCCTACAATGAGCAGTTCTTC. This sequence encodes CASSPGGGRASYNEQFF.

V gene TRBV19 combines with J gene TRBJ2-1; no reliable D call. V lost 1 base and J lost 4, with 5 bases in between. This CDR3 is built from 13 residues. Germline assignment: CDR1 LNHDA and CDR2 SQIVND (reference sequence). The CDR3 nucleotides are TGTGCCAGTAGTATAGTACAGTACAATGAGCAGTTCTTC. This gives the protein CASSIVQYNEQFF.

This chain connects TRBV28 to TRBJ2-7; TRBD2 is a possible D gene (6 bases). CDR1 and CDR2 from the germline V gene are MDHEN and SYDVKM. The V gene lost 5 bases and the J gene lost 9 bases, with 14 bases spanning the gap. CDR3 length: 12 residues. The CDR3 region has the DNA TGTGCCAGCAGTGGGCGGGACCTTTGGCAGTACTTC. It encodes CASSGRDLWQYF.

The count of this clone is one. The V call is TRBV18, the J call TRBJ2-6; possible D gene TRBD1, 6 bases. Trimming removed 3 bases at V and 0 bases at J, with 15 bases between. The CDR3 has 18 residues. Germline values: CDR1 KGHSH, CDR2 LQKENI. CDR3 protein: CASSPGQGIRSGANVLTF. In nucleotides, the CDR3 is TGTGCCAGCTCACCGGGGCAGGGGATACGCTCTGGGGCCAACGTCCTGACTTTC. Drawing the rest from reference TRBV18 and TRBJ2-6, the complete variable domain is NAGVMQNPRHLVRRRGQEARLRCSPMKGHSHVYWYRQLPEEGLKFMVYLQKENIIDESGMPKERFSAEFPKEGPSILRIQQVVRGDSAAYFCASSPGQGIRSGANVLTFGAGSRLTVL.